Detailed here is one T cell receptor beta chain. Individuals in the exposed group had encountered a COVID-19 case within 2 weeks preceding study entry. Method: immunoSEQ multiplex PCR; TCRdb's copy keeps in-frame clones and lacks some. The profile shows about 280,000 clones, 80% to 85% of them singletons. This entry belongs to a study of blood T cell repertoires in COVID-19. This CDR3 has 14 residues. CDR1 is GTSNPN and CDR2 is SVGIG in the germline V gene (reference sequence). V lost 1 base, J lost 5 bases, and 12 bases lay in between. The V gene is TRBV30, the J gene TRBJ2-1; D may be TRBD2 (6 bases). The sequence came from a middle-aged man who had been exposed to COVID-19. The sample was PBMCs or T cells enriched from blood (not recorded which). The CDR3 sequence is CAWSGRRGDNEQFF. The DNA for the CDR3 is TGTGCCTGGAGTGGGAGGCGGGGCGACAATGAGCAGTTCTTC.